The 16 T cell receptor beta chains below all came from one sample that was sequenced in a study of shared T cell receptors in the human thymus. Profiled with immunoSEQ multiplex PCR; TCRdb holds only in-frame clones, not every one. There are hundreds of thousands of clones in the sample; about 87% occur only once, and roughly 0.0089% lies in the top ten. The sample was also reused in another study, on human thymus T cells.

The sample taken for sequencing was thymocytes. The receptors here all came from a boy less than two years old with a congenital heart defect.

The V gene is TRBV2, the J gene TRBJ2-7; maybe TRBD2 (6 bases). V lost 8 bases to trimming and J lost 3 bases, with 17 bases between them. The CDR3 extends over 14 amino acids. Per germline, CDR1 SNHLY and CDR2 FYNNEI. CDR3 DNA sequence: TGTGCCAGCGCGGGGCCAGAGGGCGACTACGAGCAGTACTTC. This encodes CASAGPEGDYEQYF.

The chain uses TRBV6-5 and TRBJ2-1; a possible D gene is TRBD2 (7 bases). The CDR3 spans 14 residues. The germline gives CDR1 MNHEY, CDR2 SVGAGI. With 6 bases removed from V and 7 bases from J, the gap between germline ends came to 16 bases. CDR3 coding DNA: TGTGCCAGCAGCCTAGCGGCCAGGGGAAATGAGCAGTTCTTC. This encodes CASSLAARGNEQFF.

The chain combines TRBV15 with TRBJ2-3; D gene ambiguous. The V end lost 1 base, the J end lost 0 bases, and 17 bases lay between the germline ends. This CDR3 is 18 amino acids long. Germline CDR1 LNHNV, CDR2 YYDKDF (reference sequence). Here the CDR3 DNA reads TGTGCCACCAGCAGAGTAGGCAAAGACACGATTAGCACAGATACGCAGTATTTT. Translation gives CATSRVGKDTISTDTQYF.

The chain has TRBV9 and TRBJ2-2, with TRBD2 matching 9 bases. Trimming removed 0 bases from V and 4 bases from J; junction bases left unmatched: 4. There are 16 residues in the CDR3. The germline V gene has CDR1 SGDLS and CDR2 YYNGEE. The CDR3 DNA reads as TGTGCCAGCAGCGTAGATAGCGGGAGAATCACCGGGGAGCTGTTTTTT. Its protein is CASSVDSGRITGELFF.

The J gene is TRBJ1-1, the V gene TRBV7-2, with TRBD1 matching over 12 bases. The V gene end was trimmed by 0 bases and the J gene end by 5 bases; junction bases not matched to a gene: 19. Germline-derived CDR1 and CDR2 are SGHTA and FQGNSA. The CDR3 contains 21 residues. The DNA of the CDR3 is TGTGCCAGCAGCTTAGCGCCCCCCCGGCTGGGACAGGGGGCTAACGGGACTGAAGCTTTCTTT. Translated: CASSLAPPRLGQGANGTEAFF.

The rearrangement joins TRBV7-9 to TRBJ2-3, with a weak D call TRBD2 (5 bases). Germline-derived CDR1 and CDR2 are SEHNR and FQNEAQ (reference sequence). Trimming removed 7 bases from V and 4 bases from J, with 18 bases in between. The CDR3 contains 15 residues. The CDR3 bases are TGTGCCAGCAACCCTGGGAGATGGAGTTCAGATACGCAGTATTTT. Amino acids: CASNPGRWSSDTQYF. The complete variable domain, with remaining parts taken from reference TRBV7-9 and TRBJ2-3, reads DTGVSQNPRHKITKRGQNVTFRCDPISEHNRLYWYRQTLGQGPEFLTYFQNEAQLEKSRLLSDRFSAERPKGSFSTLEIQRTEQGDSAMYLCASNPGRWSSDTQYFGPGTRLTVL.

The chain carries TRBV7-2 and TRBJ1-2; TRBD1 aligns across 8 bases. Losses at the gene ends were 0 bases for V and 4 bases for J; bases not matched to a gene: 4. The CDR3 spans 15 residues. Germline V gene data show CDR1 as SGHTA and CDR2 as FQGNSA. CDR3 amino acids: CASSLAHGQGYGYTF. DNA of the CDR3: TGTGCCAGCAGCTTAGCGCACGGACAGGGCTATGGCTACACCTTC. Filled out from reference TRBV7-2 and TRBJ1-2, the complete variable domain reads GAGVSQSPSNKVTEKGKDVELRCDPISGHTALYWYRQSLGQGLEFLIYFQGNSAPDKSGLPSDRFSAERTGGSVSTLTIQRTQQEDSAVYLCASSLAHGQGYGYTFGSGTRLTVV.

This chain uses TRBV4-3 with TRBJ2-2; 7 nucleotides line up with TRBD2. Germline trimming cut 7 bases from V and 0 bases from J; bases unmatched to any gene: 5. The CDR3 consists of 15 residues. The germline CDR1 and CDR2 sequences are LGHNA and YSLEER. The CDR3 loop reads CASTPGGSNTGELFF. CDR3 coding DNA: TGCGCCAGCACCCCGGGGGGATCGAACACCGGGGAGCTGTTTTTT.

V gene TRBV2 combines with J gene TRBJ1-1; no clear D gene. The V end lost 4 bases, the J end lost 7 bases, and 34 bases lay between the germline ends. Germline lookup yields CDR1 SNHLY and CDR2 FYNNEI. The CDR3 loop spans 20 amino acids. This CDR3 is CASSGQFSTVSRGSLVEAFF. For the CDR3, the DNA is TGTGCCAGCAGTGGCCAGTTCAGTACCGTTAGTCGCGGCAGTCTCGTTGAAGCTTTCTTT.

The CDR3 DNA reads as TGCAGCGTTGAAGGAGGGAGAATCGATGAGCAGTTCTTC. It yields the protein CSVEGGRIDEQFF. The rearrangement uses TRBV29-1 and TRBJ2-1, with TRBD2 as a possible D gene (5 bases). The CDR3 is made up of 13 amino acids. Per the germline V gene, CDR1 is SQVTM and CDR2 is ANQGSEA. The V and J ends lost 1 base and 8 bases respectively, with 12 bases between them.

The chain uses TRBV7-9 and TRBJ2-2; 8 nucleotides line up with TRBD1. The V and J ends lost 1 base and 3 bases, in that order; junction bases with no gene match: 10. The CDR3 extends over 18 amino acids. CDR1 is SEHNR and CDR2 is FQNEAQ in the germline V gene (reference sequence). CDR3 in amino acids: CASSLGGGQDWDTGELFF. The CDR3 DNA reads TGTGCCAGCAGCTTAGGTGGGGGACAGGATTGGGACACCGGGGAGCTGTTTTTT.

This clone was recorded once. The rearrangement links TRBV27 to TRBJ2-7; the match to TRBD2 covers 9 bases. Germline CDR1 MNHEY, CDR2 SMNVEV (reference sequence). The CDR3 runs to 21 residues. The ends lost 5 bases at V and 2 bases at J; junction bases unmatched: 25. The chain's CDR3 is CASSLQPPRDRHSSGAYEQYF. CDR3 DNA sequence: TGTGCCAGCAGTCTCCAACCCCCACGGGACAGACATTCTAGCGGGGCCTACGAGCAGTACTTC.

The gene calls are TRBV27 and TRBJ1-1; a weak D match, TRBD1 (6 bases). V lost 3 bases to trimming and J lost 5 bases, with 16 bases between them. The CDR3 covers 15 residues. Germline CDR1 reads MNHEY; CDR2 reads SMNVEV (reference sequence). In DNA, the CDR3 is TGTGCCAGCAGTTTTGACGACAGGAAAGGGACTGAAGCTTTCTTT. The encoded protein is CASSFDDRKGTEAFF.

V usage is TRBV9 and J usage is TRBJ2-7; D uncertain. The CDR3 has 15 residues. Between the trimmed V and J ends, which lost 2 bases and 3 bases, there was a span of 15 bases. Germline CDR1 and CDR2: SGDLS and YYNGEE. The CDR3 bases are TGTGCCAGCAGCGTTCTGGCAGGCCCCGGCTACGAGCAGTACTTC. Translating it yields CASSVLAGPGYEQYF.

As to this clone: The germline gene is not matched at one end of the junction; a read error may be the cause. The chain uses TRBV18 and TRBJ1-6; 9 bases fit TRBD1. The germline V gene has CDR1 KGHSH and CDR2 LQKENI. The CDR3 has 16 amino acids. For the CDR3, the DNA is TGTGCCAGCTCACCTTGGGACAGGGCTAATAATTCCCCCCTCCACTTT. Protein sequence: CASSPWDRANNSPLHF.

The count of this clone is one. This chain joins TRBV5-4 and TRBJ2-5; possible D gene TRBD1, 6 bases. This CDR3 has 14 residues. Trimming removed 4 bases at V and 3 bases at J, with 13 bases between. Germline values: CDR1 SGHNT, CDR2 YYREEE (reference sequence). Written as DNA, the CDR3 is TGTGCCAGCAGCCCGGGGACAAGCAAAGAGACCCAGTACTTC. This encodes CASSPGTSKETQYF.